A selection of T cell receptor beta chains follows, all from one sample in a study of cytomegalovirus exposure and HLA in healthy donors. The table came from immunoSEQ multiplex PCR; TCRdb's copy has only in-frame clones and leaves some out. Of 85,000 to 130,000 clones listed, about 64% are singletons. Sequencing was performed on PBMCs. These receptors were taken from a female donor in good health and CMV-seronegative. Both conserved end residues are part of each CDR3. D genes are given only for firm matches. The size of a clone is reported for some rows only, either as once, few or many, or as a class for expanded clones.

d_gene: TRBD2
abundance: once
j_gene: TRBJ2-2
v_gene: TRBV5-1
CDR3nt: TGCGCCAGCAGCTCAGTAGCGGGAGTGGACACCGGGGAGCTGTTTTTT
CDR3aa: CASSSVAGVDTGELFF

d_gene: TRBD2
abundance: few
j_gene: TRBJ2-1
v_gene: TRBV5-1
CDR3nt: TGCGCCAGCAGCCCAGGACTAGCGGGAGGGAATGAGCAGTTCTTC
CDR3aa: CASSPGLAGGNEQFF

d_gene: NA
abundance: NA
j_gene: TRBJ2-5
v_gene: TRBV27
CDR3nt: TGTGCCAGCAGTCCCTTTGCGGGGGCAAGGCGAGAGACCCAGTACTTC
CDR3aa: CASSPFAGARRETQYF

d_gene: NA
abundance: NA
j_gene: TRBJ2-7
v_gene: TRBV6-4
CDR3nt: TGTGCCAGCAGTGACTCGATCTGGCAGGGGTGGGTCTCCGAGCAGTACTTC
CDR3aa: CASSDSIWQGWVSEQYF

d_gene: TRBD2
abundance: NA
j_gene: TRBJ2-7
v_gene: TRBV7-2
CDR3nt: TGTGCCAGCAGCTTGGGACTAGTGGTAGACGAGCAGTACTTC
CDR3aa: CASSLGLVVDEQYF

d_gene: TRBD1
abundance: once
j_gene: TRBJ2-5
v_gene: TRBV12-5
CDR3nt: TGTGCTAGTGGTTCCGGGACAGGGAAATCGGAGACCCAGTACTTC
CDR3aa: CASGSGTGKSETQYF

d_gene: NA
abundance: NA
j_gene: TRBJ2-3
v_gene: TRBV6-1
CDR3nt: TGTGCCAGCAGTGACGCGGGGGCCCCACTGTATACGCAGTATTTT
CDR3aa: CASSDAGAPLYTQYF

d_gene: NA
abundance: NA
j_gene: TRBJ1-2
v_gene: TRBV7-2
CDR3nt: TGTGCCAGCAGCGCCGAGCAACAGGGTAACTATGGCTACACCTTC
CDR3aa: CASSAEQQGNYGYTF

d_gene: NA
abundance: NA
j_gene: TRBJ2-3
v_gene: TRBV15
CDR3nt: TGTGCCACCAGCAGCTGGGAGGTCGACTACACAGATACGCAGTATTTT
CDR3aa: CATSSWEVDYTDTQYF

d_gene: TRBD2
abundance: NA
j_gene: TRBJ2-7
v_gene: TRBV7-6
CDR3nt: TGTGCCAGCAGCTTGGGTTCGAGCGGGAGTTCGTACGAGCAGTACTTC
CDR3aa: CASSLGSSGSSYEQYF

d_gene: NA
abundance: few
j_gene: TRBJ2-5
v_gene: TRBV5-4
CDR3nt: TGTGCCAGCAGCTTGGTGGGGCTGCAAGAGACCCAGTACTTC
CDR3aa: CASSLVGLQETQYF

d_gene: NA
abundance: NA
j_gene: TRBJ1-5
v_gene: TRBV18
CDR3nt: TGTGCCAGCTCACCGACAGATAGCAATCAGCCCCAGCATTTT
CDR3aa: CASSPTDSNQPQHF

d_gene: NA
abundance: NA
j_gene: TRBJ2-7
v_gene: TRBV10-3
CDR3nt: TGTGCCATCAGCCGGGTCTCCTACGAGCAGTACTTC
CDR3aa: CAISRVSYEQYF

d_gene: NA
abundance: NA
j_gene: TRBJ2-7
v_gene: TRBV5-1
CDR3nt: TGCGCCAGCAATTTTGGGGGGACCTACGAGCAGTACTTC
CDR3aa: CASNFGGTYEQYF

d_gene: NA
abundance: NA
j_gene: TRBJ2-2
v_gene: TRBV19
CDR3nt: TGTGCCAGTAGTATAGGGTTGGGAGGAGCGAACACCGGGGAGCTGTTTTTT
CDR3aa: CASSIGLGGANTGELFF

d_gene: TRBD1
abundance: NA
j_gene: TRBJ1-1
v_gene: TRBV18
CDR3nt: TGTGCCAGCTCATGGGACAGGGGCAAAGCTTTCTTT
CDR3aa: CASSWDRGKAFF

d_gene: TRBD2
abundance: NA
j_gene: TRBJ2-1
v_gene: TRBV2
CDR3nt: TGTGCCAGCACTTGGACTAGCGGGAGTAACTACAATGAGCAGTTCTTC
CDR3aa: CASTWTSGSNYNEQFF

d_gene: TRBD2
abundance: NA
j_gene: TRBJ2-1
v_gene: TRBV2
CDR3nt: TGTGCCAGCAAGAAAGGATGGGCGGGAGGTCCCTACAATGAGCAGTTCTTC
CDR3aa: CASKKGWAGGPYNEQFF

d_gene: NA
abundance: NA
j_gene: TRBJ2-7
v_gene: TRBV9
CDR3nt: TGTGCCAGCAGCGTAGACGTAACTGCGTCCTACGAGCAGTACTTC
CDR3aa: CASSVDVTASYEQYF

d_gene: TRBD2
abundance: NA
j_gene: TRBJ2-5
v_gene: TRBV10-2
CDR3nt: TGCGCCAGCAGTGATGGGACTAGCGGGATGGAGACCCAGTACTTC
CDR3aa: CASSDGTSGMETQYF

d_gene: TRBD1
abundance: NA
j_gene: TRBJ2-7
v_gene: TRBV29-1
CDR3nt: TGCAGCGTTTTATACCGGGACAGCCTTAGAGAGCAGTACTTC
CDR3aa: CSVLYRDSLREQYF

d_gene: TRBD2
abundance: few
j_gene: TRBJ2-6
v_gene: TRBV5-1
CDR3nt: TGCGCCAGCAGCCTCCTTTCGGTAGCGGGAGGAATAGCTGGGGCCAACGTCCTGACTTTC
CDR3aa: CASSLLSVAGGIAGANVLTF

d_gene: NA
abundance: few
j_gene: TRBJ2-3
v_gene: TRBV1
CDR3nt: TGCACCAGCAGCCAAGTAGGGAGTAGCGGGACCGCCACAGATACGCAGTATTTT
CDR3aa: CTSSQVGSSGTATDTQYF

d_gene: NA
abundance: NA
j_gene: TRBJ1-5
v_gene: TRBV5-4
CDR3nt: TGTGCCAGCAGCTTGAGGGGATCCGGGCAGCCCCAGCATTTT
CDR3aa: CASSLRGSGQPQHF

d_gene: NA
abundance: NA
j_gene: TRBJ2-3
v_gene: TRBV15
CDR3nt: TGTGCCACCTGCCGGGGGTTAACAGATACGCAGTATTTT
CDR3aa: CATCRGLTDTQYF

d_gene: NA
abundance: NA
j_gene: TRBJ2-2
v_gene: TRBV14
CDR3nt: TGTGCCAGCAGCCAAGATGGGAGGACCAAGCTGAACACCGGGGAGCTGTTTTTT
CDR3aa: CASSQDGRTKLNTGELFF

d_gene: NA
abundance: NA
j_gene: TRBJ2-5
v_gene: TRBV10-2
CDR3nt: TGCGCCAGCACCCCCGGTAGGCGGTGGGAGACCCAGTACTTC
CDR3aa: CASTPGRRWETQYF